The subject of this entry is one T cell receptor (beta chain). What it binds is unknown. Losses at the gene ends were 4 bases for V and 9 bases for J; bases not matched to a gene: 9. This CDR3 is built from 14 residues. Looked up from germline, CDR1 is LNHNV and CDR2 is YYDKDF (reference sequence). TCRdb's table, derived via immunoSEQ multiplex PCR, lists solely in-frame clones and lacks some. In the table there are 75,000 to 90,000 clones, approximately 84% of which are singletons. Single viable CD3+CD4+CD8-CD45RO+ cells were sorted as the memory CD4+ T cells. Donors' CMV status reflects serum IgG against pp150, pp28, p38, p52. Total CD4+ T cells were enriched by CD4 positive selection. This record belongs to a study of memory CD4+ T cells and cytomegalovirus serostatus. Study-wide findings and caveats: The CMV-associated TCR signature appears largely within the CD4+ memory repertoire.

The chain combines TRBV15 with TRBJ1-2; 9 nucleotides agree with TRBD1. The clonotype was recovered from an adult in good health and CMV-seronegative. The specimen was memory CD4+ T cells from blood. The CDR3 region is CATSTTGTGSSYTF. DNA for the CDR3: TGTGCCACCAGCACCACCGGGACAGGGAGCAGCTACACCTTC.